A single sample is the source of the 21 T cell receptor beta chains below, sequenced in a study of patients and donors after allogeneic stem cell transplantation. TCRdb used MiXCR to reprocess the RT-PCR reads, holding one entry per CDR3 protein. The table has about 16,000 distinct CDR3 sequences, 25% to 30% seen once. Sample: blood, either unsorted or a sorted T cell fraction (not recorded which). The receptors shown here come from a human donor who was either an allogeneic HSCT recipient or a stem cell or donor lymphocyte infusion donor (not recorded which). It is not recorded whose cells these are; they may come from a transplant donor.

This clonotype was observed many times. The gene calls are TRBV4-2 and TRBJ2-1; a weak D match, TRBD1 (6 bases). The V gene's germline CDR1 is LGHNA and CDR2 YNFKEQ. The V and J ends lost 4 bases and 1 base respectively, with 20 bases between them. The CDR3 spans 18 residues. The CDR3 spells CASSPHLDGGTSYNEQFF. The CDR3 DNA follows: TGTGCCAGCAGCCCTCACCTGGACGGTGGGACATCCTACAATGAGCAGTTCTTC.

The CDR3 DNA is TGTGCCAGCAGCGAGGGTTATCAGCCCCAGCATTTT. This codes for CASSEGYQPQHF. V and J are TRBV11-2 and TRBJ1-5; D is unclear. The CDR3 sequence is 12 residues long. CDR1 and CDR2 (germline): SGHAT, FQNNGV. The ends were cut back, 5 bases at V and 5 bases at J, with 7 bases in the middle.

This clonotype is judged medium-sized. The chain links TRBV10-3 to TRBJ1-4; perhaps TRBD1 as D (5 bases). This CDR3 spans 13 amino acids. Deletions cut 6 bases from V and 6 bases from J, with 11 bases between. The germline gives CDR1 ENHRY, CDR2 SYGVKD. Here the CDR3 reads CAISKIQDEKLFF. The CDR3 DNA follows: TGTGCCATCAGCAAAATACAGGATGAAAAACTGTTTTTT.

The sample holds many counts of this clonotype. The chain has TRBV28 and TRBJ1-1; weak D call: TRBD1 (5 bases). The CDR3 runs 11 residues. Trimming left V 5 bases short and J 6 bases short, with 7 bases between. Germline values: CDR1 MDHEN, CDR2 SYDVKM. CDR3 sequence: CASSPRAEAFF. The CDR3 nucleotides read TGTGCCAGCAGTCCCAGGGCTGAAGCTTTCTTT.

This chain joins TRBV6-5 and TRBJ2-5; a weak D match, TRBD2 (6 bases). The CDR3 extends over 14 amino acids. Between the trimmed V and J ends, which lost 2 bases and 7 bases, there was a span of 14 bases. Germline CDR1 and CDR2: MNHEY and SVGAGI. The CDR3 is CASSYVGTLGTQYF. DNA for the CDR3: TGTGCCAGCAGTTACGTCGGGACTCTAGGGACCCAGTACTTC.

This chain connects TRBV5-4 to TRBJ1-2; possibly TRBD1 for D (6 bases). The germline V gene encodes CDR1 SGHNT and CDR2 YYREEE (reference sequence). CDR3 length: 14 amino acids. Between the trimmed V and J ends, which lost 2 bases and 4 bases, there was a span of 12 bases. The CDR3 protein is CASSFVGAIYGYTF. CDR3 coding DNA: TGTGCCAGCAGCTTTGTGGGGGCGATCTATGGCTACACCTTC.

The J gene is TRBJ2-7, the V gene TRBV6-6; TRBD1 matches 8 bases. The CDR3 is 16 amino acids. CDR1 and CDR2 (germline): MNHNY, SVGAGI (reference sequence). V shed 6 bases, J shed 3 bases, and the junction held 13 bases outside the gene matches. In DNA form, the CDR3 reads TGTGCCAGCAGCCCCAGACAGGGGATCCAACTCTACGAGCAGTACTTC. Its translation is CASSPRQGIQLYEQYF.

In this sample, this clonotype turned up many times. V usage is TRBV9 and J usage is TRBJ1-1; D remains unclear. This CDR3 contains 15 residues. V was trimmed by 2 bases and J by 1 base, leaving 12 bases between them. The V gene's germline CDR1 is SGDLS and CDR2 YYNGEE. The chain's CDR3 is CASSVAPIQNTEAFF. The CDR3 DNA reads as TGTGCCAGCAGCGTTGCTCCCATTCAGAACACTGAAGCTTTCTTT.

V gene TRBV7-9 combines with J gene TRBJ1-2; 7 nucleotides match TRBD1. The germline V gene has CDR1 SEHNR and CDR2 FQNEAQ (reference sequence). CDR3 length: 15 amino acids. V lost 5 bases, J lost 1 base, and 7 bases stayed unmatched. CDR3 residues: CASSPRDSYNYGYTF. For the CDR3, the DNA is TGTGCCAGCAGCCCACGGGACAGTTATAACTATGGCTACACCTTC.

This clonotype rates as medium-sized (0.01 to 0.1%). The CDR3 region is CASSFEPRIGTEAFF. The CDR3 DNA is TGTGCCAGCAGCTTCGAACCCCGAATAGGGACTGAAGCTTTCTTT. This chain joins TRBV11-2 and TRBJ1-1, with D unclear. The CDR3 length is 15 residues. Germline V gene lookup returns CDR1 SGHAT and CDR2 FQNNGV. Trimming left V 3 bases short and J 5 bases short, with 16 bases between.

The chain couples TRBV10-2 to TRBJ1-1; D may be TRBD1 (6 bases). The CDR3 consists of 13 residues. Germline lookup yields CDR1 WSHSY and CDR2 SAAADI. The V end lost 8 bases, the J end lost 1 base, and 11 bases lay between the germline ends. The CDR3: CASEGGSNTEAFF. The DNA of the CDR3 is TGCGCCAGCGAGGGGGGCTCGAACACTGAAGCTTTCTTT.

This clonotype has just a few counts. The chain combines TRBV18 with TRBJ1-6, with 7 positions matching TRBD1. The CDR3 covers 16 residues. Germline V gives CDR1 KGHSH, CDR2 LQKENI. Trimming cost V 4 bases and J 2 bases; bases outside gene matches: 5. CDR3 sequence (DNA): TGTGCCAGCTCACAAATACAGGGGACCTATAATTCACCCCTCCACTTT. As protein: CASSQIQGTYNSPLHF.

The V and J genes are TRBV28 and TRBJ1-5, with D perhaps matching TRBD1 (5 bases). The CDR3 spans 16 residues. V was pared by 6 bases and J by 7 bases, with 22 bases between. Germline CDR1 reads MDHEN; CDR2 reads SYDVKM. The CDR3 sequence: CASSATGPWVRQPQHF. As DNA, the CDR3 is TGTGCCAGCAGCGCCACGGGACCCTGGGTCCGGCAGCCCCAGCATTTT.

This sequence joins TRBV5-1 and TRBJ1-2; 7 bases align to TRBD1. Losses at the gene ends were 0 bases for V and 6 bases for J; bases not matched to a gene: 11. Germline V gene lookup returns CDR1 SGHRS and CDR2 YFSETQ. The CDR3 consists of 16 residues. CDR3 in amino acids: CASSLDPTGFGDGYTF. CDR3 nucleotides: TGCGCCAGCAGCTTGGATCCGACAGGGTTCGGAGATGGCTACACCTTC.

Here the CDR3 reads CASSSPTGQGLHNGHNEQFF. In DNA, the CDR3 is TGTGCCAGCAGCTCTCCAACGGGACAGGGACTCCACAACGGTCACAATGAGCAGTTCTTC. This chain connects TRBV5-4 to TRBJ2-1; 9 bases fit TRBD1. Germline assignment: CDR1 SGHNT and CDR2 YYREEE (reference sequence). With 3 bases clipped from V and 5 bases from J, the junction kept 21 bases outside the gene matches. CDR3 length: 20 residues.

This clonotype was observed a few times. The gene calls are TRBV29-1 and TRBJ1-1, with unresolved D. V dropped 6 bases and J dropped 3 bases, with 14 bases sitting between them. The CDR3 length is 13 residues. Germline V gene sequence: CDR1 SQVTM, CDR2 ANQGSEA. The CDR3, as DNA: TGCAGCGTCCGTGAGGGCTTCGACACTGAAGCTTTCTTT. Translating gives CSVREGFDTEAFF.

V is TRBV5-1 and J is TRBJ1-2, with D maybe TRBD1 (5 bases). The CDR3 loop spans 13 amino acids. V gave up 0 bases and J gave up 3 bases, with 6 bases separating them. The germline V gene encodes CDR1 SGHRS and CDR2 YFSETQ. The CDR3 DNA reads TGCGCCAGCAGCTTGGTGGGGGACTATGGCTACACCTTC. It is translated as CASSLVGDYGYTF.

The chain joins TRBV11-2 to TRBJ1-4, with D unresolved. Germline-derived CDR1 and CDR2 are SGHAT and FQNNGV. V lost 5 bases and J lost 8, with 18 bases in between. The CDR3 runs to 15 residues. CDR3 region: CASSPLVSGNEKLFF. The CDR3 nucleotides are TGTGCCAGCAGCCCACTGGTCAGTGGGAACGAAAAACTGTTTTTT.

This clonotype was seen at least ten times. The chain couples TRBV12-3 or TRBV12-4 to TRBJ1-2; maybe TRBD1 (6 bases). Between the trimmed V and J ends, which lost 6 bases and 1 base, there was a span of 15 bases. The CDR3 contains 15 residues. CDR3 amino acids: CASSPDRIVNYGYTF. CDR3 nucleotides: TGTGCCAGCAGCCCCGACAGGATCGTTAACTATGGCTACACCTTC.

J is TRBJ2-3 and V is TRBV29-1; 11 bases are shared with TRBD2. CDR3 length: 13 amino acids. Germline-derived CDR1 and CDR2 are SQVTM and ANQGSEA. V shed 6 bases and J 7 bases; nucleotides not matched to a gene: 6. The CDR3 sequence is CSVASGGRHTQYF. The CDR3 coding sequence is TGCAGCGTAGCTAGCGGGGGGAGACATACGCAGTATTTT.

There are a few counts of this clonotype. At one boundary the junction diverges from the germline segment, which might be a read error. The chain joins TRBV25-1 to TRBJ1-2; D unclear. CDR3 length equals 9 residues. Germline lookup yields CDR1 MGHDK and CDR2 SYGVNS. CDR3 residues: CASRSSGPF. The CDR3 region has the DNA TGTGCCAGCAGATCCTCAGGCCCCTTC.